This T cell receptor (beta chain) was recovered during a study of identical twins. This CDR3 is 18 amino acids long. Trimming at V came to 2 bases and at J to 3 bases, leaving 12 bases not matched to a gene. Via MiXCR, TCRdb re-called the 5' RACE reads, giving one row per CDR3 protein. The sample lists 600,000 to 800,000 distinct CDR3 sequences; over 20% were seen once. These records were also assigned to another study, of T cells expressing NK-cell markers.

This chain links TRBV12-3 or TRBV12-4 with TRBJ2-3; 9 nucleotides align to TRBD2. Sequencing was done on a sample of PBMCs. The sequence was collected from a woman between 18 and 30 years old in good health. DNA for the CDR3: TGTGCCAGCAGTTTATTAGGGGGCGGGAGGGCCGCGACAGATACGCAGTATTTT. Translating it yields CASSLLGGGRAATDTQYF.